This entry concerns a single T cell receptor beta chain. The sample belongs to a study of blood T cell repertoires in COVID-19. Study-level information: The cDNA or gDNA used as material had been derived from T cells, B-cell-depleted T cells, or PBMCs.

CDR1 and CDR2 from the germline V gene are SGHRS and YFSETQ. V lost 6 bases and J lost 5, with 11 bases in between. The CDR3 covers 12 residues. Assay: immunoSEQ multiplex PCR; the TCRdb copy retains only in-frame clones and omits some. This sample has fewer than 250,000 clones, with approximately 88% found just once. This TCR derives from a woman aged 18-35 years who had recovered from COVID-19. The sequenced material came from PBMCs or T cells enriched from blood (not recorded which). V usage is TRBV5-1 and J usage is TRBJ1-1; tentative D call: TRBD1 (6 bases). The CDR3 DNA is TGCGCCAGCAAGGGGGACATGACTGAAGCTTTCTTT. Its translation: CASKGDMTEAFF.